These 22 T cell receptor beta chains were sequenced from one sample in a study of Ad26.COV2.S vaccination and SARS-CoV-2 variants. Sequenced by immunoSEQ multiplex PCR; TCRdb stores in-frame clones only, minus some. Counted here are 300,000 to 400,000 clones, 88% occurring once; the ten biggest clones make up 6.4%. Treatment meaning: 19 received Ad26.COV2.S at low or high dose, single or two shots; several received placebo; per-sample allocation not given. Following the first vaccine or placebo injection, samples were taken on day 63. The source was peripheral blood, collected in a trial of Ad26.COV2.S vaccine versus placebo. All receptors derive from a person aged 18-65 years who received the Ad26.COV2.S COVID-19 vaccine or a placebo.

This chain connects TRBV19 to TRBJ2-1; no definite D call. The CDR3 is made up of 15 amino acids. The V end lost 3 bases, the J end lost 8 bases, and 17 bases lay between the germline ends. Germline V CDR1 and CDR2: LNHDA, SQIVND (reference sequence). Here the CDR3 reads CASSILHSEVHEQFF. CDR3 in DNA: TGTGCCAGTAGTATCCTCCATTCAGAGGTGCATGAGCAGTTCTTC.

The chain uses TRBV27 and TRBJ2-6; 8 nucleotides match TRBD1. Per the germline V gene, CDR1 is MNHEY and CDR2 is SMNVEV (reference sequence). V shed 3 bases, J shed 4 bases, and the junction held 5 bases outside the gene matches. This CDR3 contains 16 residues. The CDR3, as DNA: TGTGCCAGCAGTTTCAACGGACAGGGCGGGGCCAACGTCCTGACTTTC. Protein product: CASSFNGQGGANVLTF.

Only one count was recorded for this clone. The chain joins TRBV30 to TRBJ2-7; 11 nucleotides agree with TRBD2. The germline V gene encodes CDR1 GTSNPN and CDR2 SVGIG (reference sequence). Trimming cost V 7 bases and J 1 base; bases outside gene matches: 3. The CDR3 spans 13 residues. CDR3 sequence reads: CALRTSGSYEQYF. CDR3 DNA sequence: TGTGCCTTAAGGACTAGCGGGTCCTACGAGCAGTACTTC.

J is TRBJ2-5 and V is TRBV5-1, with TRBD2 matching 7 bases. The V gene end was trimmed by 7 bases and the J gene end by 5 bases; junction bases not matched to a gene: 11. The length of the CDR3 is 14 residues. CDR1 is SGHRS and CDR2 is YFSETQ in the germline V gene. CDR3 sequence: CASGGAGEAETQYF. The CDR3 coding sequence is TGCGCCAGCGGTGGGGCGGGAGAGGCGGAGACCCAGTACTTC.

V is TRBV19 and J is TRBJ1-2; a possible D gene is TRBD1 (5 bases). V dropped 0 bases and J dropped 4 bases, with 12 bases sitting between them. Per germline, CDR1 LNHDA and CDR2 SQIVND (reference sequence). The CDR3 has 15 residues. The CDR3 here is CASSIEAGQTYGYTF. The DNA of the CDR3 is TGTGCCAGTAGTATAGAAGCAGGACAAACCTATGGCTACACCTTC. The variable domain in full, with the rest retrieved from reference TRBV19 and TRBJ1-2, is DGGITQSPKYLFRKEGQNVTLSCEQNLNHDAMYWYRQDPGQGLRLIYYSQIVNDFQKGDIAEGYSVSREKKESFPLTVTSAQKNPTAFYLCASSIEAGQTYGYTFGSGTRLTVV.

The chain uses TRBV4-3 and TRBJ2-7; no reliable D call. The CDR3 covers 14 residues. Per germline, CDR1 LGHNA and CDR2 YSLEER. The germline V and J ends were trimmed by 1 base and 5 bases, with 12 bases remaining between them. CDR3 nucleotides: TGCGCCAGCAGCCAAGGTGCAGTAACGGACGAGCAGTACTTC. The encoded protein is CASSQGAVTDEQYF.

V and J are TRBV7-3 and TRBJ1-1; D remains unclear. CDR3 length equals 14 residues. Trimming pared 5 bases from V and 3 bases from J, leaving 13 bases between. Germline lookup yields CDR1 SGHTA and CDR2 FQGTGA. As DNA, the CDR3 is TGTGCCAGCAGCGAGTCGCTGGCCTACACTGAAGCTTTCTTT. It specifies CASSESLAYTEAFF.

V usage is TRBV28 and J usage is TRBJ2-1, with 9 bases aligning to TRBD2. The ends lost 6 bases at V and 4 bases at J; junction bases unmatched: 16. The CDR3 loop spans 18 amino acids. CDR1 is MDHEN, CDR2 SYDVKM, per germline. In DNA form, the CDR3 reads TGTGCCAGCAGGGCTAGCGGGGAACGTCCCCCCCATTACAATGAGCAGTTCTTC. Its translation: CASRASGERPPHYNEQFF.

The rearrangement uses TRBV27 and TRBJ1-5, with TRBD1 matching over 8 bases. The CDR3 is made up of 15 amino acids. The germline V gene has CDR1 MNHEY and CDR2 SMNVEV (reference sequence). V shed 2 bases and J 6 bases; nucleotides not matched to a gene: 6. The CDR3 DNA reads as TGTGCCAGCAGTTTAGCGACAGGGGCTCTTCAGCCCCAGCATTTT. Encoded protein: CASSLATGALQPQHF.

V is TRBV12-5 and J is TRBJ2-1, with D maybe TRBD1 (5 bases). V lost 0 bases to trimming and J lost 10 bases, with 7 bases between them. Germline CDR1 and CDR2: LGHNT and FRNRAP. CDR3 length: 12 amino acids. CDR3 DNA sequence: TGTGCTAGTGGTTTGGTGGCAGGGGAGCAGTTCTTC. It yields the protein CASGLVAGEQFF.

V gene TRBV9 combines with J gene TRBJ2-3; 9 bases are a match to TRBD1. Losses at the gene ends were 4 bases for V and 4 bases for J; bases not matched to a gene: 7. Germline loops: CDR1 SGDLS, CDR2 YYNGEE. CDR3 length: 15 amino acids. As DNA, the CDR3 is TGTGCCAGCAGCTACCGACAGGGGGATTCAGATACGCAGTATTTT. Residues: CASSYRQGDSDTQYF. The complete variable domain, with remaining parts taken from reference TRBV9 and TRBJ2-3, reads DSGVTQTPKHLITATGQRVTLRCSPRSGDLSVYWYQQSLDQGLQFLIQYYNGEERAKGNILERFSAQQFPDLHSELNLSSLELGDSALYFCASSYRQGDSDTQYFGPGTRLTVL.

V and J are TRBV5-4 and TRBJ2-7; 7 bases agree with TRBD1. V lost 0 bases and J lost 7; bases outside the gene matches: 7. CDR1 is SGHNT and CDR2 is YYREEE in the germline V gene (reference sequence). This CDR3 has 14 residues. DNA for the CDR3: TGTGCCAGCAGCTTGGCTGGGACAGTTCGTGAGCAGTACTTC. Its protein product is CASSLAGTVREQYF. The whole variable domain, filled in from reference TRBV5-4 and TRBJ2-7, reads ETGVTQSPTHLIKTRGQQVTLRCSSQSGHNTVSWYQQALGQGPQFIFQYYREEENGRGNFPPRFSGLQFPNYSSELNVNALELDDSALYLCASSLAGTVREQYFGPGTRLTVT.

CDR3 DNA sequence: TGTGCCAGCAGCTTAGCGGGCTCAGCGAACGACGAGCAGTACTTC. Translation gives CASSLAGSANDEQYF. V is TRBV7-9 and J is TRBJ2-7, with unresolved D. Germline assignment: CDR1 SEHNR and CDR2 FQNEAQ (reference sequence). The CDR3 is 15 amino acids. Trimming pared 0 bases from V and 5 bases from J, leaving 14 bases between.

The chain is built from TRBV7-9 and TRBJ2-5; 10 nucleotides line up with TRBD2. Germline-derived CDR1 and CDR2 are SEHNR and FQNEAQ (reference sequence). V gave up 2 bases and J gave up 5 bases; unmatched junction bases: 14. The CDR3 has 18 residues. The CDR3, as DNA: TGTGCCAGCAGCTTATCTAGCGGGGGCCAAGGAAGATGGGAGACCCAGTACTTC. As protein: CASSLSSGGQGRWETQYF.

The CDR3 sequence: CASSLDVNLEELFF. The CDR3 DNA sequence: TGCGCCAGCAGCTTGGACGTTAATTTGGAAGAACTGTTTTTT. The chain recombines TRBV5-1 with TRBJ1-4; no definite D call. The CDR3 length is 14 residues. The V and J ends lost 0 bases and 12 bases respectively, with 15 bases between them. Per germline, CDR1 SGHRS and CDR2 YFSETQ.

To note about this clone: The same CDR3 can be traced to other DNA sequences in this sample. This rearrangement joins TRBV7-2 to TRBJ2-7, with 15 bases identical to TRBD2. This CDR3 contains 15 residues. The V segment lost 1 base and the J segment 6 bases; nucleotides outside the gene matches: 1. Germline CDR1 SGHTA, CDR2 FQGNSA. The CDR3 here is CASSLGGLAGGEQYF. Written as DNA, the CDR3 is TGTGCCAGCAGCTTAGGGGGACTAGCGGGAGGCGAGCAGTACTTC.

This sequence joins TRBV9 and TRBJ1-6; no definite D call. V was pared by 4 bases and J by 4 bases, with 18 bases between. The germline V gene encodes CDR1 SGDLS and CDR2 YYNGEE. CDR3 length equals 17 residues. This CDR3 reads CASSPELAPGYNSPLHF. In DNA, the CDR3 is TGTGCCAGCAGCCCTGAGCTGGCCCCAGGATATAATTCACCCCTCCACTTT.

This chain links TRBV11-2 with TRBJ2-1; TRBD2 matches at 9 bases. The CDR3 runs to 16 residues. Germline V gene sequence: CDR1 SGHAT, CDR2 FQNNGV. V was clipped by 3 bases and J by 5 bases; unmatched bases: 8. The CDR3 region has the DNA TGTGCCAGCAGCTTTCGTCGAGCGGGAGGAGACAATGAGCAGTTCTTC. It yields the protein CASSFRRAGGDNEQFF.

This clone turned up a few times. The rearrangement links TRBV27 to TRBJ1-1; D possibly corresponds to TRBD1 (6 bases). The CDR3 is made up of 15 amino acids. Germline lookup yields CDR1 MNHEY and CDR2 SMNVEV (reference sequence). Trimming cost V 8 bases and J 7 bases, with 23 bases left between them. CDR3 residues: CASSIRGRGYDEAFF. The CDR3 region has the DNA TGTGCCAGCTCCATTCGGGGCAGGGGATATGATGAAGCTTTCTTT.

The chain employs TRBV13 and TRBJ2-7; TRBD1 agrees at 7 bases. CDR3 length: 14 residues. Germline-derived CDR1 and CDR2 are PRHDT and FYEKMQ (reference sequence). J lost 0 bases, V lost 4 bases, and 3 bases had no gene match. CDR3 sequence (DNA): TGTGCCAGCAGCTCAGGGGGAAGCTCCTACGAGCAGTACTTC. Its protein product is CASSSGGSSYEQYF. Filled out from reference TRBV13 and TRBJ2-7, the complete variable domain reads AAGVIQSPRHLIKEKRETATLKCYPIPRHDTVYWYQQGPGQDPQFLISFYEKMQSDKGSIPDRFSAQQFSDYHSELNMSSLELGDSALYFCASSSGGSSYEQYFGPGTRLTVT.

The CDR3 nucleotides read TGCGCCAGCAGCCCCGCAATTTCTGGTACGCAGTATTTT. Encoded protein: CASSPAISGTQYF. The V call is TRBV5-1, the J call TRBJ2-3; the D is unclear. The CDR3 has 13 amino acids. From germline, CDR1 is SGHRS and CDR2 YFSETQ. V was trimmed by 4 bases and J by 8 bases, leaving 14 bases between them.

Concerning this clone itself: The sample contains more than one DNA sequence encoding this CDR3. This chain links TRBV3-1 (or the pseudogene TRBV3-2) with TRBJ1-5; D call uncertain. The V gene lost 5 bases and the J gene lost 2 bases, with 13 bases spanning the gap. The CDR3 contains 15 residues. Per germline, CDR1 LGHDT and CDR2 YNNKEL (reference sequence). The CDR3 loop reads CASSKRAGGNQPQHF. The CDR3 nucleotides read TGTGCCAGCAGCAAACGGGCAGGAGGCAATCAGCCCCAGCATTTT.